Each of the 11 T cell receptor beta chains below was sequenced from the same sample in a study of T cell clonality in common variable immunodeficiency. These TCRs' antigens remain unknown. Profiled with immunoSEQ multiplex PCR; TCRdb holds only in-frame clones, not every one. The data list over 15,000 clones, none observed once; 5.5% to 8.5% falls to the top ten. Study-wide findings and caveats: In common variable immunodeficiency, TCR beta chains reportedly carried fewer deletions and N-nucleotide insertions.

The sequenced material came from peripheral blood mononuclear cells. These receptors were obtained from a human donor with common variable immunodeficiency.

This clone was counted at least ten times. Incomplete CDR3 DNA: TGTGCCAGCTCACCAAATGTCGGGGGGGTCTATGGC. It specifies CASSPNVGGVYG. From start to end, the CDR3 is CASSPNVGGVYGYTF. The rearrangement links TRBV18 to TRBJ1-2; maybe TRBD1 (5 bases). The CDR3 end lies 3 residues beyond the end of the read and is filled in from the germline J gene. This CDR3 comprises 15 residues. The V end lost 2 bases, the J end lost 4 bases, and 14 bases lay between the germline ends. Germline CDR1 KGHSH, CDR2 LQKENI.

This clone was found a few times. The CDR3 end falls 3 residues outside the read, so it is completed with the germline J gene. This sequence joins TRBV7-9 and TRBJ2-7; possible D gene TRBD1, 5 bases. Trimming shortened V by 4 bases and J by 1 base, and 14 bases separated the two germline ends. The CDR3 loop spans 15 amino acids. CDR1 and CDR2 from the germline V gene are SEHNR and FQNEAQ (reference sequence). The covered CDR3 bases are TGTGCCAGCAGCTCGCCCCCCCAGGGTTCCTACGAG. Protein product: CASSSPPQGSYE. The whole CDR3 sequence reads CASSSPPQGSYEQYF.

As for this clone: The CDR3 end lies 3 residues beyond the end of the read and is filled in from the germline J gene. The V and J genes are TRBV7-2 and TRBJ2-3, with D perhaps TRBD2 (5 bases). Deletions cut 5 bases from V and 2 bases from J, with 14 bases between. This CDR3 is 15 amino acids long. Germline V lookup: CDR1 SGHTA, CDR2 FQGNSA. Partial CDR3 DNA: TGTGCCAGCAGCCTATACGGGGTTTCCACAGATACG. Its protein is CASSLYGVSTDT. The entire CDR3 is CASSLYGVSTDTQYF.

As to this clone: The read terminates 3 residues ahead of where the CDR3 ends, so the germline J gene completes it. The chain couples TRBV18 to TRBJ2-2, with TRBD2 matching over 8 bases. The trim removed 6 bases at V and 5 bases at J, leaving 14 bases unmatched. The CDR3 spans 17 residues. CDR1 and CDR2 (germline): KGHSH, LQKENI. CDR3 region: CASSPVSGTSRTGELFF. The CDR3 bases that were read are TGTGCCAGCTCCCCAGTTTCGGGGACTAGTCGGACCGGGGAG. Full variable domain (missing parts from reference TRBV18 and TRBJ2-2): NAGVMQNPRHLVRRRGQEARLRCSPMKGHSHVYWYRQLPEEGLKFMVYLQKENIIDESGMPKERFSAEFPKEGPSILRIQQVVRGDSAAYFCASSPVSGTSRTGELFFGEGSRLTVL.

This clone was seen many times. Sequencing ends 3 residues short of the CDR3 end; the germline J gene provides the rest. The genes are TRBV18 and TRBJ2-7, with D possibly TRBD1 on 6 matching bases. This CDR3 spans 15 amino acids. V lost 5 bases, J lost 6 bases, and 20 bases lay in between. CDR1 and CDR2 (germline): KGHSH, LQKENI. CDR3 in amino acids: CASSTTADRIGEQYF. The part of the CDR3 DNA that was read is TGTGCCAGCTCAACCACGGCGGACAGAATAGGCGAG. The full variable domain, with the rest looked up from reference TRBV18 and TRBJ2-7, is NAGVMQNPRHLVRRRGQEARLRCSPMKGHSHVYWYRQLPEEGLKFMVYLQKENIIDESGMPKERFSAEFPKEGPSILRIQQVVRGDSAAYFCASSTTADRIGEQYFGPGTRLTVT.

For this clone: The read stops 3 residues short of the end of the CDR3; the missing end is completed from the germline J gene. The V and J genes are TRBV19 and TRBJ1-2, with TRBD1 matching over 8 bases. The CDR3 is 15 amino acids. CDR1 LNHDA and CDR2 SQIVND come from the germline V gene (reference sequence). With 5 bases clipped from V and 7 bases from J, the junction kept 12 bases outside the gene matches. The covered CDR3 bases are TGTGCCAGTAGTCACGCCCTCGGAGACAGGGGTGGC. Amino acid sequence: CASSHALGDRGG. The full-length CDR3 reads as CASSHALGDRGGYTF.

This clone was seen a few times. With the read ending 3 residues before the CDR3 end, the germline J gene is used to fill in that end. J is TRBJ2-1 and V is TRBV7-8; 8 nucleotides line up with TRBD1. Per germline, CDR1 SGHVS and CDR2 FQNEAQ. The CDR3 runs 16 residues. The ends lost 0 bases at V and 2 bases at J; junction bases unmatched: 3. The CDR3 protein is CASSLASRGPYNEQFF. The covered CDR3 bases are TGTGCCAGCAGCTTAGCCTCCAGGGGGCCCTACAATGAG.

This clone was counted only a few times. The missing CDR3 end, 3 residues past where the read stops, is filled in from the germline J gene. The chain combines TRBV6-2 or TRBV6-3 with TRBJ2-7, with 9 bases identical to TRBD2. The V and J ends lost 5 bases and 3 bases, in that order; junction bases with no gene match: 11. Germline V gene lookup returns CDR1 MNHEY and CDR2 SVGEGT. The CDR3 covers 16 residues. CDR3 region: CASSTPGRAGGYEQYF. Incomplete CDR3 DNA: TGTGCCAGCAGTACCCCCGGGCGAGCGGGAGGCTACGAG.

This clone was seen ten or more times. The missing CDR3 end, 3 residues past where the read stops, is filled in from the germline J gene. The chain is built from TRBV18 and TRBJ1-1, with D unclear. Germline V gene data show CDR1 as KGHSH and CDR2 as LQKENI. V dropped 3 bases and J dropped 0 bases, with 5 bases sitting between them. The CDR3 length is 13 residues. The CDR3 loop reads CASSPSVNTEAFF. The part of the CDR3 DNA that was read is TGTGCCAGCTCACCTTCCGTGAACACTGAA.

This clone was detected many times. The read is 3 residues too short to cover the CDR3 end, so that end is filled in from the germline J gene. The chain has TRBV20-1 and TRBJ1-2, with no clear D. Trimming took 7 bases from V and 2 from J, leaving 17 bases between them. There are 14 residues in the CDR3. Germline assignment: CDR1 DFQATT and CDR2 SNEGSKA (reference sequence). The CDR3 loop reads CSVSLGSGNYGYTF. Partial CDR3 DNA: TGCAGTGTATCGCTGGGCAGTGGGAACTATGGC.

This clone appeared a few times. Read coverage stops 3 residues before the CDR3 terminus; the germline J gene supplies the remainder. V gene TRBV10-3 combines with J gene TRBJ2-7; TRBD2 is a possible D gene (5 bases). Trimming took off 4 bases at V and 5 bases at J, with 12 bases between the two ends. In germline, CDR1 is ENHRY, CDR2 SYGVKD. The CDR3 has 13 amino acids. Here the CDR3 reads CAISGAGGNEQYF. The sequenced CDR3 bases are TGTGCCATCAGTGGGGCAGGAGGCAACGAG.